Below are 5 T cell receptor beta chains sequenced from a single sample in a study of T cell repertoires in cytomegalovirus infection. TCRdb independently ran MiXCR on the reads; one entry per CDR3 protein. The sample lists about 830,000 distinct CDR3 sequences; about 33% were seen once. Their specific antigens are unknown. This specimen was cultured CD8+ T cells from PBMCs, taken from culture after CMV antigen stimulation. All receptors come from a human donor in good health (CMV status not recorded). Some clones in this sample may be carry-over from other donors' samples.

The gene calls are TRBV11-2 and TRBJ2-7; 10 bases are shared with TRBD1. V shed 3 bases and J 4 bases; nucleotides not matched to a gene: 3. This CDR3 has 14 amino acids. Germline V lookup: CDR1 SGHAT, CDR2 FQNNGV. The chain's CDR3 is CASSLTGGRYEQYF. CDR3 DNA: TGTGCCAGCAGCTTGACAGGGGGCCGATACGAGCAGTACTTC.

The chain has TRBV27 and TRBJ2-3; D may be TRBD1 or TRBD2 (5 bases each). There are 14 residues in the CDR3. Germline V gives CDR1 MNHEY, CDR2 SMNVEV (reference sequence). V was trimmed by 3 bases and J by 6 bases, leaving 13 bases between them. The CDR3, as DNA: TGTGCCAGCAGTTTTTACGGGGCCCTGGATACGCAGTATTTT. Its translation is CASSFYGALDTQYF.

The chain recombines TRBV6-8 with TRBJ2-7; D not resolved. Trimming took off 6 bases at V and 6 bases at J, with 6 bases between the two ends. Germline V gene data show CDR1 as MNHGY and CDR2 as SAAAGT. The CDR3 length is 10 residues. CDR3 coding DNA: TGTGCCAGCAGGTGGGGCGAGCAGTACTTC. This sequence encodes CASRWGEQYF.

CDR3 residues: CASSYSSQGKTEAFF. The CDR3 region has the DNA TGTGCCAGCAGTTACTCTAGCCAGGGAAAGACTGAAGCTTTCTTT. The V call is TRBV6-5, the J call TRBJ1-1, with TRBD1 as a possible D gene (5 bases). Germline CDR1 MNHEY, CDR2 SVGAGI. The CDR3 has 15 amino acids. V was cut by 0 bases and J by 5 bases, with 13 bases left in between.

The V call is TRBV6-1, the J call TRBJ2-1, with D possibly being TRBD2 (5 bases). The V end was cut by 2 bases, the J end by 2 bases, with 10 bases between. The CDR3 consists of 15 residues. Germline CDR1 and CDR2: MNHNS and SASEGT. CDR3 sequence reads: CASSEPRGPYNEQFF. CDR3 nucleotides: TGTGCCAGCAGTGAACCCCGAGGGCCCTACAATGAGCAGTTCTTC.